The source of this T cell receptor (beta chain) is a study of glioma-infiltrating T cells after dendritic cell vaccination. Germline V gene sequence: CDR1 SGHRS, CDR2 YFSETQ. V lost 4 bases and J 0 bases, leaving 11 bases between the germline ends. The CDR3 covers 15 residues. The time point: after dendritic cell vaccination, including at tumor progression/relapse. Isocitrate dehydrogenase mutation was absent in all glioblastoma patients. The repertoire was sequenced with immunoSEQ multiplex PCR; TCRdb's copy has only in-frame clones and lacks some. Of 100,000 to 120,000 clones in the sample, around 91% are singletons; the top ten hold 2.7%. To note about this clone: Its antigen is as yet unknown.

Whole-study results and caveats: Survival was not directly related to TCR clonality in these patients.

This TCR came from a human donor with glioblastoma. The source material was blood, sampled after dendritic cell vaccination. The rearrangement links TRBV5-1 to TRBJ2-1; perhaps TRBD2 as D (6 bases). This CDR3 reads CASSQDGSSYNEQFF. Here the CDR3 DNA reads TGCGCCAGCAGCCAAGACGGGAGCTCCTACAATGAGCAGTTCTTC.